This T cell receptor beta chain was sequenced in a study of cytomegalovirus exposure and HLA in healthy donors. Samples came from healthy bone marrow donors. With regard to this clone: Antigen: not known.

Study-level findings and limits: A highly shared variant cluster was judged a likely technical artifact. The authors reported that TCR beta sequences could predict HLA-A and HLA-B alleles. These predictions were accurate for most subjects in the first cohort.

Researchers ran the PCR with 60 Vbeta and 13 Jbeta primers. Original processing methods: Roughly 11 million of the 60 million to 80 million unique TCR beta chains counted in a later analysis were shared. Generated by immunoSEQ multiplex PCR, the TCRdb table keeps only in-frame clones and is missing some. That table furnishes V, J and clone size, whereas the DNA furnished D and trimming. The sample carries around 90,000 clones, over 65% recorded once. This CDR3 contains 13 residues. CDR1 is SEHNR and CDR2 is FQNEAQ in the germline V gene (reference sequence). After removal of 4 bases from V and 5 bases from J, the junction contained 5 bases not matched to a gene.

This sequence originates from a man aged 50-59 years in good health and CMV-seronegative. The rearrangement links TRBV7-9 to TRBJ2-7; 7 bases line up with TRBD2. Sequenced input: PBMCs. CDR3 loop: CASSSGRVHEQYF. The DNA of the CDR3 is TGTGCCAGCAGCTCGGGGAGGGTCCACGAGCAGTACTTC.